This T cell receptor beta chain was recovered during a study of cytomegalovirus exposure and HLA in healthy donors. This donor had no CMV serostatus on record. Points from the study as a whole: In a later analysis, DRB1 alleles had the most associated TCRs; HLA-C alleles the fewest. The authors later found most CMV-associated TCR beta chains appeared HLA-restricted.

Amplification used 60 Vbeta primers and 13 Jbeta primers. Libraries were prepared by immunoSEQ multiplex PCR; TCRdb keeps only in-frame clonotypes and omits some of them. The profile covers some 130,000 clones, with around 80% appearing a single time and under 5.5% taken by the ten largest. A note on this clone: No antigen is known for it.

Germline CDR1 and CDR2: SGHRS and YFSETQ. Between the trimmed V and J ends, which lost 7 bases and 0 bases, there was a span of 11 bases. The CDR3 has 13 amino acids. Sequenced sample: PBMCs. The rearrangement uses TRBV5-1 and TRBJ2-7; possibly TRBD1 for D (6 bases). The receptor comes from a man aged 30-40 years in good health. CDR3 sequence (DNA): TGCGCCAGCCGGGACACCAGCTCCTACGAGCAGTACTTC. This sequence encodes CASRDTSSYEQYF.